This entry lists 24 T cell receptor beta chains sequenced from one sample in a study of identical twins. In TCRdb, the 5' RACE reads were re-called with MiXCR into one record per CDR3 protein. The sample lists roughly 150,000 distinct CDR3 sequences, under 4.5% occurring once. Sequencing input: memory T cells sorted from blood. The source is a man aged 18 to 29 in good health.

This clonotype showed up just a few times. J is TRBJ2-5 and V is TRBV5-1, with D possibly being TRBD1 (5 bases). The V and J ends lost 3 bases and 5 bases respectively, with 14 bases between them. From germline, CDR1 is SGHRS and CDR2 YFSETQ. CDR3 length equals 14 residues. For the CDR3, the DNA is TGCGCCAGCAGCTCGTCAGGGTTGGTTGAGACCCAGTACTTC. It specifies CASSSSGLVETQYF.

This clonotype was recorded many times. This rearrangement joins TRBV4-2 to TRBJ2-1; TRBD2 agrees at 8 bases. Germline V gene lookup returns CDR1 LGHNA and CDR2 YNFKEQ. The CDR3 extends over 13 amino acids. Trimming cost V 6 bases and J 7 bases; bases outside gene matches: 5. The CDR3: CASSSGGVNEQFF. DNA of the CDR3: TGTGCCAGCAGTTCGGGGGGGGTGAATGAGCAGTTCTTC.

The chain is built from TRBV5-1 and TRBJ1-2; D might be TRBD1 (5 bases). Germline CDR1 and CDR2: SGHRS and YFSETQ. The CDR3 has 13 residues. V lost 5 bases, J lost 4 bases, and 12 bases lay in between. The CDR3 region has the DNA TGCGCCAGCAGGGGGGAGGAAGGCTATGGCTACACCTTC. Translation: CASRGEEGYGYTF.

The table lists this clonotype with many counts. The genes are TRBV6-1 and TRBJ2-6; D uncertain. Trimming stripped 7 bases from V and 1 base from J, with 5 bases between. The length of the CDR3 is 13 residues. Germline CDR1 MNHNS, CDR2 SASEGT. The DNA of the CDR3 is TGTGCCAGCAAGAAGTCTGGGGCCAACGTCCTGACTTTC. This encodes CASKKSGANVLTF.

There are many counts of this clonotype. The chain joins TRBV20-1 to TRBJ2-1, with 12 bases fitting TRBD2. Germline CDR1 is DFQATT and CDR2 is SNEGSKA (reference sequence). V lost 6 bases to trimming and J lost 4 bases; unmatched junction nucleotides: 4. CDR3 length equals 14 residues. The CDR3 protein is CSAAGTSGYNEQFF. In DNA, the CDR3 is TGCAGTGCAGCCGGGACTAGCGGGTACAATGAGCAGTTCTTC.

This clonotype was found many times. This sequence joins TRBV3-1 and TRBJ2-7, with a tentative D call TRBD1 (6 bases). The CDR3 consists of 15 residues. Looked up from germline, CDR1 is LGHDT and CDR2 is YNNKEL (reference sequence). The V gene lost 4 bases and the J gene lost 3 bases, with 16 bases spanning the gap. This chain's CDR3 is CASSRLIQGHYEQYF. CDR3 coding DNA: TGTGCCAGCAGCCGCTTAATCCAGGGACACTACGAGCAGTACTTC.

This clonotype has at least ten counts. The CDR3 sequence is CSAPGGGWNEQFF. As DNA, the CDR3 is TGCAGTGCCCCTGGGGGGGGGTGGAATGAGCAGTTCTTC. The rearrangement uses TRBV20-1 and TRBJ2-1, with 7 bases identical to TRBD2. The CDR3 covers 13 residues. The V gene's germline CDR1 is DFQATT and CDR2 SNEGSKA (reference sequence). V shed 6 bases, J shed 7 bases, and the junction held 9 bases outside the gene matches.

This clonotype was seen ten or more times. The chain couples TRBV20-1 to TRBJ2-1; possibly TRBD2 for D (6 bases). The CDR3 runs to 15 residues. CDR1 and CDR2 from the germline V gene are DFQATT and SNEGSKA (reference sequence). V lost 5 bases and J 7 bases, leaving 21 bases between the germline ends. The CDR3 here is CSAEAGLGPLNEQFF. DNA for the CDR3: TGCAGTGCTGAGGCGGGACTCGGGCCTCTAAATGAGCAGTTCTTC.

This clonotype was counted only a few times. The CDR3 sequence: CAWSGGSGGNEKLFF. Written as DNA, the CDR3 is TGTGCCTGGAGTGGCGGCTCAGGGGGCAATGAAAAACTGTTTTTT. This rearrangement joins TRBV30 to TRBJ1-4, with 8 bases fitting TRBD1. Germline V CDR1 and CDR2: GTSNPN, SVGIG (reference sequence). CDR3 size: 15 residues. V lost 1 base and J lost 5; bases outside the gene matches: 6.

This clonotype was picked up many times. The chain links TRBV3-1 to TRBJ2-1, with TRBD2 identical over 12 bases. The CDR3 sequence is 18 residues long. V shed 4 bases, J shed 7 bases, and the junction held 14 bases outside the gene matches. Germline V gene lookup returns CDR1 LGHDT and CDR2 YNNKEL (reference sequence). The DNA for the CDR3 is TGTGCCAGCAGCCTGAGACTAGCGGGGGTACAGTCGCAAAATGAGCAGTTCTTC. This codes for CASSLRLAGVQSQNEQFF.

This clonotype was detected ten times or more. The chain joins TRBV11-2 to TRBJ2-3; 8 bases are shared with TRBD1. Trimming cost V 4 bases and J 6 bases; bases outside gene matches: 0. Germline assignment: CDR1 SGHAT and CDR2 FQNNGV. This CDR3 has 12 amino acids. CDR3 loop: CASSSGGDTQYF. The CDR3 DNA sequence: TGTGCCAGCAGCTCAGGGGGCGATACGCAGTATTTT. Using reference TRBV11-2 and TRBJ2-3 for the parts outside the CDR3, the full variable domain is EAGVAQSPRYKIIEKRQSVAFWCNPISGHATLYWYQQILGQGPKLLIQFQNNGVVDDSQLPKDRFSAERLKGVDSTLKIQPAKLEDSAVYLCASSSGGDTQYFGPGTRLTVL.

This clonotype came up many times. The CDR3 sequence: CASSLGLAGGPDTQYF. Written as DNA, the CDR3 is TGTGCCAGCAGCTTAGGACTAGCGGGAGGACCAGATACGCAGTATTTT. This chain uses TRBV11-3 with TRBJ2-3, with 13 bases identical to TRBD2. The CDR3 contains 16 residues. The V gene's germline CDR1 is SGHNT and CDR2 YENEEA. J was trimmed by 4 bases and V by 1 base; bases with no gene match: 2.

This clonotype came up many times. The chain recombines TRBV6-1 with TRBJ1-5; D not certain. This CDR3 has 16 residues. Per the germline V gene, CDR1 is MNHNS and CDR2 is SASEGT. Trimming left V 2 bases short and J 3 bases short, with 14 bases between. The CDR3 sequence: CASSEIRATTNQPQHF. DNA for the CDR3: TGTGCCAGCAGTGAAATAAGGGCCACGACCAATCAGCCCCAGCATTTT.

This clonotype has at least ten counts. CDR3 loop: CASRRGSGEQFF. For the CDR3, the DNA is TGTGCCAGCAGACGAGGGTCGGGTGAGCAGTTCTTC. V is TRBV6-2 or TRBV6-3 and J is TRBJ2-1, with D perhaps matching TRBD2 (5 bases). The CDR3 consists of 12 residues. The V gene's germline CDR1 is MNHEY and CDR2 SVGEGT. Trimming pared 6 bases from V and 9 bases from J, leaving 12 bases between.

This clonotype was counted many times. This chain links TRBV24-1 with TRBJ1-1; D uncertain. V was trimmed by 5 bases and J by 2 bases, leaving 8 bases between them. The CDR3 runs 13 residues. Per the germline V gene, CDR1 is KGHDR and CDR2 is SFDVKD. CDR3 in amino acids: CATSARGNTEAFF. The CDR3 DNA reads TGTGCCACCAGTGCCCGCGGCAACACTGAAGCTTTCTTT.

This clonotype was seen ten or more times. This chain joins TRBV7-9 and TRBJ1-4; weak D call: TRBD1 (5 bases). V lost 1 base, J lost 10 bases, and 13 bases lay in between. Germline assignment: CDR1 SEHNR and CDR2 FQNEAQ (reference sequence). The CDR3 has 14 amino acids. DNA of the CDR3: TGTGCCAGCAGCTTAGGAACCGGGACCCCAAAACTGTTTTTT. Encoded protein: CASSLGTGTPKLFF.

This clonotype has ten or more counts. This chain links TRBV4-3 with TRBJ1-2, with D tentatively TRBD1 (5 bases). V was trimmed by 0 bases and J by 4 bases, leaving 9 bases between them. Germline V CDR1 and CDR2: LGHNA, YSLEER. The CDR3 extends over 14 amino acids. CDR3 in DNA: TGCGCCAGCAGCCAAGACAGGGCGACCTATGGCTACACCTTC. Protein product: CASSQDRATYGYTF.

The sample holds many counts of this clonotype. The chain has TRBV11-2 and TRBJ2-7, with 8 nucleotides matching TRBD2. Trimming removed 4 bases from V and 13 bases from J; junction bases left unmatched: 9. CDR1 and CDR2 from the germline V gene are SGHAT and FQNNGV. The CDR3 is made up of 12 amino acids. The CDR3 nucleotides read TGTGCCAGCAGCTCCGGGGGGGAGGGTATCTACGTC. Protein: CASSSGGEGIYV.

This clonotype was recorded at least ten times. The chain links TRBV5-6 to TRBJ2-7; no clear D. Germline values: CDR1 SGHDT, CDR2 YYEEEE. The CDR3 is 11 amino acids. V was trimmed by 1 base and J by 6 bases, leaving 5 bases between them. CDR3 amino acids: CASSLFAEQYV. The CDR3 DNA is TGTGCCAGCAGCTTGTTTGCCGAGCAGTACGTC.

A few counts support this clonotype. One end of the junction varies from germline; a read error may be responsible. The chain links TRBV30 to TRBJ2-5; 12 bases align to TRBD2. Per the germline V gene, CDR1 is GTSNPN and CDR2 is SVGIG (reference sequence). The CDR3 is made up of 14 amino acids. The CDR3: CAGRTSGNLETQYF. The CDR3 DNA reads as TGTGCCGGGAGGACTAGCGGGAATTTAGAGACCCAGTACTTC.

This clonotype was seen many times. The chain carries TRBV11-1 and TRBJ2-5; D is ambiguous. Germline CDR1 and CDR2: SGHAT and FQDESV (reference sequence). The CDR3 is made up of 13 amino acids. V was shortened by 7 bases and J by 3 bases, with 12 bases between the two germline ends. The CDR3 sequence: CASKRDRKETQYF. The CDR3 bases are TGTGCCAGCAAAAGGGATAGGAAAGAGACCCAGTACTTC.

This chain joins TRBV5-6 and TRBJ2-7, with 16 nucleotides matching TRBD2. This CDR3 contains 19 residues. Trimming took 1 base from V and 0 from J; bases not matched to a gene: 7. CDR1 SGHDT and CDR2 YYEEEE come from the germline V gene. Here the CDR3 DNA reads TGTGCCAGCAGCTTGTTAACGGGACTAGCGGGAGGGCCCTCCTACGAGCAGTACTTC. It codes for CASSLLTGLAGGPSYEQYF.

This clonotype has ten or more counts. The V and J genes are TRBV20-1 and TRBJ1-6, with 7 bases fitting TRBD1. CDR3 length equals 13 residues. Germline V lookup: CDR1 DFQATT, CDR2 SNEGSKA (reference sequence). V shed 8 bases and J 4 bases; nucleotides not matched to a gene: 5. In nucleotides, the CDR3 is TGCAGTCCTTACAGGGGATATAATTCACCCCTCCACTTT. This sequence encodes CSPYRGYNSPLHF.

V and J are TRBV6-4 and TRBJ2-1, with a tentative D call TRBD2 (6 bases). V was shortened by 0 bases and J by 7 bases, with 13 bases between the two germline ends. This CDR3 comprises 15 residues. The V gene's germline CDR1 is MRHNA and CDR2 SNTAGT. The CDR3 region has the DNA TGTGCCAGCAGTGACTCGGGACTCCCGCGGAATGAGCAGTTCTTC. Translation: CASSDSGLPRNEQFF.